What follows describes a single TCR beta chain. The antigen it binds to is not known. Qualities for individual bases were not recorded, and no much larger clone is one base off. Participants were included only if at least one PBMC sample before ART initiation and at least two post-ART samples were available. All participants with HIV were treated in the United States of America. Before DNA extraction, cryopreserved samples containing about 0.9-10 million PBMC were thawed and washed. At the time of the earliest PBMC sample, participants with HIV were aged between 23 and 54 years. Per participant, PBMC samples came from 1-4 timepoints prior to ART initiation and 2-8 timepoints following ART initiation, for a median of 7 samples. For every participant, serial HIV viral load, CD4+ T-cell count, ART history and demographic data were obtained. A Qiagen kit on a QIAcube was used to extract genomic DNA from unsorted PBMC, with samples processed in batches of 12.

The immunoSEQ hsTCRB v3.0 assay was used at survey level resolution for TRB variable region sequencing. TRB sequencing targeted a depth of roughly 35,000-50,000 T-cell genomes per sample. Pooled TRB libraries were sequenced on an Illumina MiSeq with a v3 150-cycle kit. Per the source publication's procedure: Repertoire analysis ran in R within a reproducible Nextflow workflow covering QC, data transformation and analysis. LymphoSeq2, an R package for AIRR-Seq data exploration, was used to implement custom analyses. A handful of samples that produced fewer than 5000 total TRB sequences were removed, so approximately 190 HIV repertoires were analyzed. Of the roughly 180 retained HIV repertoires, about 61 were collected before and approximately 130 after ART initiation. Each repertoire was downsampled to 5000 TRB nucleotide sequences, and summary statistics were averaged across 100 downsampling iterations. Only TRB sequences with CDR3 regions of at least seven amino acids were retained for analysis. Diversity was measured with a Shannon entropy-derived clonality score and the Gini coefficient. In the repertoire networks, any two of the top 5000 CDR3 amino acid sequences were linked whenever the two sequences differed by an edit distance of one. Antigen specificity groups and MHC restriction were predicted for TRB CDR3 amino acid sequences with GLIPH2. CDR3 amino acid sequences were matched against VDJdb and McPAS-TCR to flag known CMV, EBV, HIV or tissue antigen associations. Pre-ART, post-ART and control groups were compared with Wilcoxon signed-rank tests and Holm-Bonferroni correction. TCRdb stores this immuneACCESS table with in-frame sequences only. Part of the clones is absent; in the studies checked, under half of the shortfall reflects unresolved V genes, and no reason is known for the rest. V, J and clone size were drawn from that table, and D and trimming were deduced from the DNA. The sample table lists under 50,000 clones, 86% of them with a count of one. Of the sample, more than 4% falls within the top ten clones.

This entry belongs to a study of long-term antiretroviral therapy in people with HIV (dated by TCRdb to 2021 to 2024). Notes on the research overall: The earliest samples were collected about a decade before the 2015 WHO recommendation for immediate ART, when ART was typically delayed until CD4 counts fell. A retrospective serial study tested whether ART initiation and durable HIV suppression were associated with changes in peripheral blood TRB repertoire composition and diversity. A total of roughly 200 cryopreserved PBMC samples came from 30 or so adults with confirmed HIV infection and were collected serially over a mean of about six years (range 1-12). Of the approximately 30 participants with HIV, some 12 were female. No cross-contamination during QIAcube processing was shown when test extractions of a monoclonal T-cell line were performed alongside over 25 polyclonal samples.

Taken from cysteine to phenylalanine, the CDR3 has 17 residues. Only the CDR3 portion is preserved as DNA: 51 bases, with reading frame beginning at the first base. The germline V end is reduced by 8 bases and the J end by 0 bases; junction bases left unmatched: 13. In the germline V gene (reference sequence), CDR1 corresponds to GTSNPN and CDR2 to SVGIG. On the study overall, not on this receptor specifically: At every time point, the repertoire was dominated by expanded TRB clones first identified before ART initiation, although this dominance fluctuated and, in many PLHIV, declined after ART. ART initiation was associated with a significant increase in TRB diversity, but diversity stayed significantly below transplant donor controls even after long-term ART. Inferences about post-ART repertoire changes were limited because no data were available on ART adherence, viral resistance or therapy changes. HIV repertoires had narrower CDR3 length ranges than controls, and the network structure suggested an antigen-experienced repertoire that shifted only slightly toward naive after ART. The samples span the years 2004 to 2017, and the ART regimens used at that time may not be as effective as current regimens. Because PBMC availability was limited, only the TCR beta chain was sequenced, with no alpha chain pairing. Unsorted PBMC were profiled instead of sorted CD4+ and CD8+ T cells because pre-ART samples had limited cell numbers.

The sequence came from a woman between 45 and 60 years old with HIV. The source material was unsorted PBMCs, sampled 1.2 years after starting antiretroviral therapy. This chain joins TRBV30 to TRBJ1-3, with 10 junctional bases fitting TRBD1. Here the CDR3 is given as CAGTPGQGRISGNTIYF. The DNA reads as follows: TGTGCCGGCACTCCGGGACAGGGGAGGATCTCTGGAAACACCATATATTTT.